The present T cell receptor beta chain was sequenced within a study of shared T cell receptors in the human thymus. Repertoires were generated with immunoSEQ multiplex PCR, while TCRdb's copy carries only in-frame clones and drops some. The data contain around 730,000 clones, approximately 85% of them singletons. V lost 4 bases and J 0 bases, leaving 13 bases between the germline ends. Looked up from germline, CDR1 is SGHTS and CDR2 is YDEGEE. The CDR3 is 16 residues long. The sample also formed part of further work on human thymus T cells. This second report adds: In corrective heart surgery, resections were taken, and these provided the thymus tissue. Unrelated individuals reportedly shared highly overlapping thymic TCR repertoires.

This receptor was identified in a girl under three years old with a congenital heart defect. Sequencing was carried out using thymocytes. The chain has TRBV5-8 and TRBJ1-4; D gene uncertain. CDR3 in DNA: TGTGCCAGCAGCCTCCGAGTTAAGACAACTAATGAAAAACTGTTTTTT. This encodes CASSLRVKTTNEKLFF.